The 14 T cell receptor beta chains below come from one sample, sequenced in a study of blood T cell repertoires in COVID-19 (dated by TCRdb to the early 2020s). The library was generated by the immunoSEQ multiplex PCR assay. TCRdb obtained this table from immuneACCESS and retained in-frame rearrangements with V and J assigned. These tables miss some clones; where compared with another copy, unresolved V genes account for less than half of the shortfall, and the remainder is unexplained. The sample has approximately 250,000 clones on record, 86% of them singletons. The leading ten clones occupy roughly 1.9% of the sample. What was sequenced was peripheral blood. These receptors were collected from a man aged 25-45 years with active or convalescent COVID-19.

The genes are TRBV27 and TRBJ2-2; 8 positions match TRBD2. Germline V gene lookup returns CDR1 MNHEY and CDR2 SMNVEV (reference sequence). The V and J ends lost 7 bases and 4 bases, in that order; junction bases with no gene match: 20. The CDR3 has 19 residues. The CDR3 here is CASKAKGISGTSITGELFF. In DNA form, the CDR3 reads TGTGCCAGCAAAGCTAAGGGGATTTCCGGGACTAGTATCACCGGGGAGCTGTTTTTT.

This sequence joins TRBV7-3 and TRBJ2-3; TRBD1 agrees at 7 bases. This CDR3 contains 15 residues. Trimming took 1 base from V and 5 from J; bases not matched to a gene: 6. Germline-derived CDR1 and CDR2 are SGHTA and FQGTGA. CDR3 region: CASSLIKGARDTQYF. The CDR3 DNA reads TGTGCCAGCAGCTTAATTAAGGGGGCGAGAGATACGCAGTATTTT.

This chain joins TRBV4-2 and TRBJ1-3; D is undetermined. The CDR3 length is 12 residues. With 4 bases removed from V and 8 bases from J, the gap between germline ends came to 9 bases. Germline V gene data show CDR1 as LGHNA and CDR2 as YNFKEQ. CDR3 region: CASSLPTDTIYF. DNA for the CDR3: TGTGCCAGCAGCCTTCCTACAGACACCATATATTTT.

The J gene is TRBJ1-3, the V gene TRBV2; possible D gene TRBD1, 5 bases. V gave up 6 bases and J gave up 0 bases, with 21 bases separating them. The germline CDR1 and CDR2 sequences are SNHLY and FYNNEI. The CDR3 is made up of 18 amino acids. CDR3 sequence (DNA): TGTGCCAGCAGCGACCCGTTTTTGACAGCCAACTCTGGAAACACCATATATTTT. This gives the protein CASSDPFLTANSGNTIYF.

The chain links TRBV27 to TRBJ1-5, with D perhaps matching TRBD1 (5 bases). Trimming stripped 5 bases from V and 1 base from J, with 15 bases between. CDR3 length: 16 amino acids. The germline CDR1 and CDR2 sequences are MNHEY and SMNVEV (reference sequence). The CDR3 loop reads CASSPSWGESNQPQHF. The CDR3 DNA reads as TGTGCCAGCAGTCCCTCCTGGGGGGAGAGCAATCAGCCCCAGCATTTT.

The genes are TRBV5-4 and TRBJ1-1; D unclear. V gave up 0 bases and J gave up 1 base, with 10 bases separating them. Germline CDR1 reads SGHNT; CDR2 reads YYREEE (reference sequence). The CDR3 is made up of 15 amino acids. The CDR3 DNA is TGTGCCAGCAGCTTGGTATTGCGGGGGAACACTGAAGCTTTCTTT. It codes for CASSLVLRGNTEAFF.

This clone was seen a few times. This chain joins TRBV12-2 and TRBJ1-4. TRBV12-2 is a known pseudogene. This CDR3 is built from 15 residues. CDR3: CASRPGRQGHEKLFF. The CDR3 DNA follows: TGTGCAAGTCGCCCAGGGAGGCAGGGCCATGAAAAACTGTTTTTT.

The chain employs TRBV7-3 and TRBJ2-1; D is perhaps TRBD2 (6 bases). Germline V gives CDR1 SGHTA, CDR2 FQGTGA. The ends were cut back, 2 bases at V and 3 bases at J, with 8 bases in the middle. The CDR3 is 14 amino acids. CDR3 region: CASSLRGNYNEQFF. In DNA form, the CDR3 reads TGTGCCAGCAGCTTACGCGGGAACTACAATGAGCAGTTCTTC.

The CDR3 reads CASSLRISTDTQYF. The CDR3 region has the DNA TGTGCCAGCAGCTTGCGTATCAGCACAGATACGCAGTATTTT. The chain employs TRBV7-9 and TRBJ2-3; D ambiguous. The V gene lost 3 bases and the J gene lost 0 bases, with 7 bases spanning the gap. Germline CDR1 and CDR2: SEHNR and FQNEAQ (reference sequence). CDR3 length: 14 residues.

The rearrangement uses TRBV10-2 and TRBJ1-1, with D possibly being TRBD1 (5 bases). This CDR3 comprises 14 residues. The V end lost 2 bases, the J end lost 4 bases, and 11 bases lay between the germline ends. Germline CDR1 reads WSHSY; CDR2 reads SAAADI. CDR3 amino acids: CASSEVGGGTEAFF. CDR3 sequence (DNA): TGCGCCAGCAGTGAGGTGGGGGGGGGCACTGAAGCTTTCTTT.

CDR3 region: CASSPWLRDSNQPQHF. Written as DNA, the CDR3 is TGTGCCAGCAGCCCCTGGTTGCGGGACAGCAATCAGCCCCAGCATTTT. The rearrangement joins TRBV5-6 to TRBJ1-5; the D gene is possibly TRBD1 (5 bases). The CDR3 length is 16 residues. Germline V CDR1 and CDR2: SGHDT, YYEEEE. Trimming took off 4 bases at V and 1 base at J, with 15 bases between the two ends.

The V call is TRBV3-1 (or the pseudogene TRBV3-2), the J call TRBJ2-7; 8 bases are shared with TRBD2. V lost 4 bases, J lost 2 bases, and 13 bases stayed unmatched. The CDR3 covers 17 residues. Germline CDR1 reads LGHDT; CDR2 reads YNNKEL (reference sequence). CDR3 protein: CASSPTGGAGVPYEQYF. In DNA form, the CDR3 reads TGTGCCAGCAGCCCCACCGGAGGAGCGGGGGTCCCCTACGAGCAGTACTTC.

The genes are TRBV7-9 and TRBJ2-2; TRBD2 agrees at 9 bases. Germline loops: CDR1 SEHNR, CDR2 FQNEAQ (reference sequence). With 3 bases clipped from V and 0 bases from J, the junction kept 2 bases outside the gene matches. CDR3 length: 16 amino acids. The CDR3 DNA sequence: TGTGCCAGCAGCTTCCTAGCGGGGTCGAACACCGGGGAGCTGTTTTTT. It yields the protein CASSFLAGSNTGELFF.

This chain links TRBV9 with TRBJ1-2; D might be TRBD1 (6 bases). V was pared by 3 bases and J by 3 bases, with 12 bases between. This CDR3 comprises 14 residues. From germline, CDR1 is SGDLS and CDR2 YYNGEE. The DNA of the CDR3 is TGTGCCAGCAGCGAAGGGGGGGGTGACTATGGCTACACCTTC. Translated, it gives CASSEGGGDYGYTF.